Listed below are T cell receptor beta chains from one sample, sequenced in a study of cytomegalovirus exposure and HLA in healthy donors. The data were produced by immunoSEQ multiplex PCR, yet TCRdb's version contains in-frame clones alone and is incomplete. The data hold roughly 160,000 clones, with roughly 80% observed a single time. Specimen: PBMCs. The receptors were sampled from a woman aged 40 to 49 in good health and CMV-seropositive. CDR3s include the opening cysteine and the closing phenylalanine or tryptophan. D genes are given only for firm matches. Not all rows give a size; the values are once, few, many and, for expanded clones, a class.

len,abundance,d_gene,j_gene,v_gene,CDR3nt,CDR3aa
16,NA,TRBD1,TRBJ1-2,TRBV7-3,TGTGCCAGCAGCTTAACCCCGGGACAGCTGTCTGATGGCTACACCTTC,CASSLTPGQLSDGYTF
17,NA,NA,TRBJ1-1,TRBV29-1,TGCAGCGTTGGTCCCAGAGGACGGGCGGGGTGGGACACTGAAGCTTTCTTT,CSVGPRGRAGWDTEAFF
15,NA,TRBD2,TRBJ2-1,TRBV28,TGTGCCAGCAGTATCGGACTAGCGGGATCGAATGAGCAGTTCTTC,CASSIGLAGSNEQFF
14,NA,TRBD1,TRBJ2-3,TRBV5-1,TGCGCCAGCAGCTTGGCGACAGGGATAGATACGCAGTATTTT,CASSLATGIDTQYF
14,NA,TRBD1,TRBJ1-2,TRBV7-2,TGTGCCAGCAGCCCCAGGACAGGCAACTATGGCTACACCTTC,CASSPRTGNYGYTF
15,once,TRBD1,TRBJ2-7,TRBV2,TGTGCCAGCAGTGAGTCAGGGACAGGGGCATACGAGCAGTACTTC,CASSESGTGAYEQYF
15,NA,TRBD2,TRBJ2-1,TRBV9,TGTGCCAGCAGCGTTGGCGGGAGCGGTAACAATGAGCAGTTCTTC,CASSVGGSGNNEQFF
15,once,NA,TRBJ2-7,TRBV5-4,TGTGCCAGCAGCTTGGGACAGATCATGGGCTACGAGCAGTACTTC,CASSLGQIMGYEQYF
19,NA,TRBD2,TRBJ2-6,TRBV4-3,TGCGCCAGCAGCCCCCGACTAGCGGGAGAGACCTCTGGGGCCAACGTCCTGACTTTC,CASSPRLAGETSGANVLTF
13,NA,NA,TRBJ1-2,TRBV6-4,TGTGCCAGCTCCGATACACAGGGTTTCGGCTACACCTTC,CASSDTQGFGYTF
12,NA,NA,TRBJ1-2,TRBV18,TGTGCCAGCTCACCGAGCGATTTTGGCTACACCTTC,CASSPSDFGYTF
16,few,TRBD2,TRBJ2-1,TRBV10-3,TGTGCCATCAGTGTCGGCCAGCGGGGATCCTACAATGAGCAGTTCTTC,CAISVGQRGSYNEQFF
13,NA,NA,TRBJ1-1,TRBV18,TGTGCCAGCTCACACTCTTTGAACACTGAAGCTTTCTTT,CASSHSLNTEAFF
15,NA,NA,TRBJ2-1,TRBV28,TGTGCCAGCACCTCACGGGACAAAAACTACAATGAGCAGTTCTTC,CASTSRDKNYNEQFF
16,once,TRBD1,TRBJ2-6,TRBV7-3,TGTGCCAGCTGCCGGGACAGGGGCTCTGGGGCCAACGTCCTGACTTTC,CASCRDRGSGANVLTF
16,NA,TRBD2,TRBJ2-1,TRBV7-2,TGTGCCAGCAGCACGCGGACTAGCGGGAGGATAAATGAGCAGTTCTTC,CASSTRTSGRINEQFF
18,NA,NA,TRBJ1-3,TRBV4-3,TGCGCCAGCAGCCAAGATCTCCTGACACAGTTCTCTGGAAACACCATATATTTT,CASSQDLLTQFSGNTIYF
16,few,TRBD2,TRBJ2-3,TRBV7-2,TGTGCCAGCAGCTTAGGGACTAGCGGTAGCACATATACGCAGTATTTT,CASSLGTSGSTYTQYF
13,NA,NA,TRBJ2-7,TRBV7-2,TGTGCCAGCAGCTTAGCGGGGGCAAACGAGCAGTACTTC,CASSLAGANEQYF
13,NA,NA,TRBJ1-6,TRBV28,TGTGCCAGCTTCCCCCCGGGTGGGTCACCCCTCCACTTT,CASFPPGGSPLHF
19,NA,NA,TRBJ2-7,TRBV19,TGTGCCAGTAGCCCGGAGGGACCTGTGGTGCAGGGATCCACCCGAGAGCAGTACTTC,CASSPEGPVVQGSTREQYF
13,NA,TRBD1,TRBJ1-2,TRBV7-9,TGTGCCAGCAGCATAGGGACAGTCTATGGCTGCACCTTC,CASSIGTVYGCTF
15,NA,TRBD1,TRBJ2-7,TRBV19,TGTGCCAGTAGTATATTTGGACAGGGCTCCTACGAGCAGTACTTC,CASSIFGQGSYEQYF
17,NA,TRBD2,TRBJ2-7,TRBV7-2,TGTGCCAGCAGCTTAGCGCACCTAGCGGGGTCCTCCTACGAGCAGTACTTC,CASSLAHLAGSSYEQYF
14,NA,NA,TRBJ1-5,TRBV6-5,TGTGCCAGCAGTCGGACTGTAGGCAATCAGCCCCAGCATTTT,CASSRTVGNQPQHF
15,NA,NA,TRBJ1-4,TRBV5-1,TGCGCCAGCAGCTTGGACAGCTCAACTAATGAAAAACTGTTTTTT,CASSLDSSTNEKLFF
17,NA,NA,TRBJ2-5,TRBV27,TGTGCCAGCAGTTTACGGGGGATCGGGGCAGACCAAGAGACCCAGTACTTC,CASSLRGIGADQETQYF
14,NA,TRBD1,TRBJ1-1,TRBV28,TGTGCCAGCAGAAACGCCGGACAGGGGGCTGAAGCTTTCTTT,CASRNAGQGAEAFF
14,NA,NA,TRBJ2-7,TRBV6-1,TGTGCCAGCAGACTAGACAGGACCTCCTACGAGCAGTACTTC,CASRLDRTSYEQYF
14,once,TRBD1,TRBJ2-1,TRBV5-1,TGCGCCAGCAGCTCCGACAGGGTGGTGAATGAGCAGTTCTTC,CASSSDRVVNEQFF
16,NA,TRBD2,TRBJ2-3,TRBV11-2,TGTGCCAGCAGACTCAGTAGCGGGAGCCCCACAGATACGCAGTATTTT,CASRLSSGSPTDTQYF